Listed below are T cell receptor beta chains from one sample, sequenced in a study of T cell repertoires in cytomegalovirus infection. TCRdb recomputed calls from the reads with MiXCR, one row per CDR3 protein. The data show 150,000 to 200,000 distinct CDR3 sequences, approximately 30% seen once. Material: PBMCs. The receptor source for this set is a human donor in good health (CMV status not recorded). Some clones in this sample may be carry-over from other donors' samples. Each CDR3 is given with its conserved first and last residue. A D gene is named only where the DNA matches it firmly. Clone size is not always given. Where it is, it says once, few, many or a class for expanded clones.

J gene: TRBJ2-7; D gene: -; V gene: TRBV3-1; clone size: -; CDR3 DNA: TGTGCCAGCAGTTCCCCAGGGACGACTGGAGAGGACGAGCAGTACTTC; CDR3 protein: CASSSPGTTGEDEQYF
J gene: TRBJ2-2; D gene: TRBD1; V gene: TRBV7-8; clone size: many; CDR3 DNA: TGTGCCAGCAGCCCGGACAGGGTCCGGGAGCTGTTTTTT; CDR3 protein: CASSPDRVRELFF
J gene: TRBJ2-4; D gene: -; V gene: TRBV27; clone size: -; CDR3 DNA: TGTGCCAGCAAACGGGGGACACAAGAAAACATTCAGTACTTC; CDR3 protein: CASKRGTQENIQYF
J gene: TRBJ2-7; D gene: -; V gene: TRBV6-4; clone size: -; CDR3 DNA: TGTGCCAGCAGTTCGGCTAATCTACTAGCCGAAAGGCAGTACTTC; CDR3 protein: CASSSANLLAERQYF
J gene: TRBJ2-6; D gene: -; V gene: TRBV19; clone size: few; CDR3 DNA: TGTGCCACGAACAGGGAGCGTGGGGCCAACGTCCTGACTTTC; CDR3 protein: CATNRERGANVLTF
J gene: TRBJ2-5; D gene: TRBD2; V gene: TRBV6-5; clone size: -; CDR3 DNA: TGTGCCAGCCGGACTAGCGGTAAAGAGACCCAGTACTTC; CDR3 protein: CASRTSGKETQYF
J gene: TRBJ2-1; D gene: -; V gene: TRBV7-9; clone size: few; CDR3 DNA: TGTGCCAGCAGCTTCGGGGGATACCCCTCCTACAATGAGCAGTTCTTC; CDR3 protein: CASSFGGYPSYNEQFF
J gene: TRBJ2-7; D gene: -; V gene: TRBV7-6; clone size: -; CDR3 DNA: TGTGCCAGCAGCCACGGGACCGGAGGCGAGCAGTACTTC; CDR3 protein: CASSHGTGGEQYF
J gene: TRBJ1-5; D gene: TRBD1; V gene: TRBV20-1; clone size: -; CDR3 DNA: TGCAGTGCTAGAGATGCGCAGGGGGGACAGCCCCAGCATTTT; CDR3 protein: CSARDAQGGQPQHF
J gene: TRBJ2-1; D gene: -; V gene: TRBV6-2/TRBV6-3; clone size: -; CDR3 DNA: TGTGCCAGCAGTTACTCGGGGCTAAAAAATGAGCAGTTCTTC; CDR3 protein: CASSYSGLKNEQFF
J gene: TRBJ2-5; D gene: -; V gene: TRBV11-2; clone size: few; CDR3 DNA: TGTGCCAGCAGCCAATGGAAGGGGCAAGAGACCCAGTACTTC; CDR3 protein: CASSQWKGQETQYF
J gene: TRBJ1-2; D gene: -; V gene: TRBV5-1; clone size: -; CDR3 DNA: TGCGCCAGCAGCTTGGCCGTCGAGGGTTTCGACTATGGCTACACCTTC; CDR3 protein: CASSLAVEGFDYGYTF
J gene: TRBJ2-1; D gene: -; V gene: TRBV7-2; clone size: few; CDR3 DNA: TGTGCCAGCAGCTTTCTGGGTAGTGGCTACAATGAGCAGTTCTTC; CDR3 protein: CASSFLGSGYNEQFF
J gene: TRBJ1-1; D gene: TRBD1; V gene: TRBV7-9; clone size: many; CDR3 DNA: TGTGCCAGCAGCCCAGACAGGGGGGTCGTGAACACTGAAGCTTTCTTT; CDR3 protein: CASSPDRGVVNTEAFF
J gene: TRBJ1-2; D gene: TRBD1; V gene: TRBV7-6; clone size: few; CDR3 DNA: TGTGCCAGCAGCGCCTATAAACCGACAGGGGACGATGGCTACACCTTC; CDR3 protein: CASSAYKPTGDDGYTF
J gene: TRBJ1-2; D gene: -; V gene: TRBV6-5; clone size: -; CDR3 DNA: TGTGCCAGCAGTTACTCGAACGGGGTGGACTATGGCTACACCTTC; CDR3 protein: CASSYSNGVDYGYTF
J gene: TRBJ2-5; D gene: -; V gene: TRBV6-2/TRBV6-3; clone size: few; CDR3 DNA: TGTGCCAGCAGTTACGGGGAACAAGAGACCCAGTACTTC; CDR3 protein: CASSYGEQETQYF
J gene: TRBJ1-1; D gene: -; V gene: TRBV5-1; clone size: -; CDR3 DNA: TGCGCCAGCAGCTCTCCGGAGGCGTTTGAAGCTTTCTTT; CDR3 protein: CASSSPEAFEAFF
J gene: TRBJ1-3; D gene: -; V gene: TRBV7-6; clone size: few; CDR3 DNA: TGTGCCAGCAGCTTAGACAGTAACTCTGGAAACACCATATATTTT; CDR3 protein: CASSLDSNSGNTIYF
J gene: TRBJ2-3; D gene: -; V gene: TRBV10-1; clone size: once; CDR3 DNA: TGCGCCAGCAGTGACGGAAAGGGTTACACAGATACGCAGTATTTT; CDR3 protein: CASSDGKGYTDTQYF
J gene: TRBJ1-5; D gene: -; V gene: TRBV6-4; clone size: few; CDR3 DNA: TGTGCCAGCAGTGACACTCTTCCGGGACAAAGGGATCAGCCCCAGCATTTT; CDR3 protein: CASSDTLPGQRDQPQHF
J gene: TRBJ1-1; D gene: -; V gene: TRBV7-2; clone size: many; CDR3 DNA: TGTGCCAGCAGCTTAGGCTCCCCCGAGGGAGGCACTGAAGCTTTCTTT; CDR3 protein: CASSLGSPEGGTEAFF
J gene: TRBJ1-5; D gene: TRBD1; V gene: TRBV4-1; clone size: many; CDR3 DNA: TGCGCCAGCAGCCAAGATAGAGGGGGCTGGCAGCCCCAGCATTTT; CDR3 protein: CASSQDRGGWQPQHF
J gene: TRBJ1-3; D gene: TRBD1; V gene: TRBV7-2; clone size: many; CDR3 DNA: TGTGCCAGCAGTGTCCGGGACAGCTCTTTCAACACCATATATTTT; CDR3 protein: CASSVRDSSFNTIYF
J gene: TRBJ1-3; D gene: -; V gene: TRBV5-1; clone size: -; CDR3 DNA: TGCGCCAGCAGCTTGGACAGTTCGATTGGAAACACCATATATTTT; CDR3 protein: CASSLDSSIGNTIYF
J gene: TRBJ2-1; D gene: -; V gene: TRBV7-3; clone size: few; CDR3 DNA: TGTGCCAGCAGCAAAAACAGTGACAATGAGCAGTTCTTC; CDR3 protein: CASSKNSDNEQFF
J gene: TRBJ1-3; D gene: TRBD1; V gene: TRBV10-3; clone size: -; CDR3 DNA: TGTGCCATCAGTGAGGGCAGGGGGCGCGGCTCTGGAAACACCATATATTTT; CDR3 protein: CAISEGRGRGSGNTIYF
J gene: TRBJ2-5; D gene: -; V gene: TRBV7-3; clone size: few; CDR3 DNA: TGTGCTAGCAGTCCGGGCCCGAGAGAGACCCAGTACTTC; CDR3 protein: CASSPGPRETQYF
J gene: TRBJ2-5; D gene: TRBD2; V gene: TRBV5-3; clone size: -; CDR3 DNA: TGTGCCAGCAGTGGGACTAGCGGGACCTACCAAGAGACCCAGTACTTC; CDR3 protein: CASSGTSGTYQETQYF
J gene: TRBJ1-1; D gene: TRBD1; V gene: TRBV4-1; clone size: many; CDR3 DNA: TGCGCCAGCAGCCAAACGGGACAGTCGAACACTGAAGCTTTCTTT; CDR3 protein: CASSQTGQSNTEAFF
J gene: TRBJ2-7; D gene: -; V gene: TRBV10-2; clone size: many; CDR3 DNA: TGCGCCAGCAGCCTTCAACTCTACGAGCAGTACTTC; CDR3 protein: CASSLQLYEQYF
J gene: TRBJ1-4; D gene: -; V gene: TRBV7-2; clone size: medium-sized; CDR3 DNA: TGTGCCAGCAGCTTAGTAGCAGATTTTAATGAAAAACTGTTTTTT; CDR3 protein: CASSLVADFNEKLFF
J gene: TRBJ1-3; D gene: TRBD1; V gene: TRBV6-6; clone size: few; CDR3 DNA: TGTGCCAGCAGTTACGGGACAGGGAACTCTGGAAACACCATATATTTT; CDR3 protein: CASSYGTGNSGNTIYF
J gene: TRBJ2-7; D gene: TRBD1; V gene: TRBV6-1; clone size: once; CDR3 DNA: TGTGCCAGCAGTCACGACAGGGACACCTCCTACGAGCAGTACTTC; CDR3 protein: CASSHDRDTSYEQYF
J gene: TRBJ1-1; D gene: -; V gene: TRBV29-1; clone size: -; CDR3 DNA: TGCAGCGTTGAAGGGAACACTGAAGCTTTCTTT; CDR3 protein: CSVEGNTEAFF
J gene: TRBJ1-1; D gene: -; V gene: TRBV13; clone size: -; CDR3 DNA: TGTGCCAGCAGCCGTAACCGAATAGGACAGCCGGTTGAAGCTTTCTTT; CDR3 protein: CASSRNRIGQPVEAFF
J gene: TRBJ1-6; D gene: -; V gene: TRBV6-6; clone size: -; CDR3 DNA: TGTGCCAGCAGCGTCCGGGGAGGCTCCTATAATTCACCCCTCCACTTT; CDR3 protein: CASSVRGGSYNSPLHF
J gene: TRBJ1-5; D gene: -; V gene: TRBV19; clone size: few; CDR3 DNA: TGTGCCAGTAGTATAAGTGTGGAGACAGGAGTTTTGGGCAATCAGCCCCAGCATTTT; CDR3 protein: CASSISVETGVLGNQPQHF
J gene: TRBJ2-7; D gene: TRBD1; V gene: TRBV2; clone size: -; CDR3 DNA: TGTGCCAGCAGTCACTCTCGGGACAGTTACGAGCAGTACTTC; CDR3 protein: CASSHSRDSYEQYF
J gene: TRBJ2-5; D gene: TRBD1; V gene: TRBV18; clone size: -; CDR3 DNA: TGTGCCAGCTCACCGAACAGGGGCCAAGAGACCCAGTACTTC; CDR3 protein: CASSPNRGQETQYF
J gene: TRBJ1-1; D gene: -; V gene: TRBV7-3; clone size: -; CDR3 DNA: TGTGCCAGCAGTCAAACCCGGGGCACTGAAGCTTTCTTT; CDR3 protein: CASSQTRGTEAFF
J gene: TRBJ1-6; D gene: -; V gene: TRBV6-6; clone size: few; CDR3 DNA: TGTGCCAGCAGTTACTCGACAGCTGGTGATTCACCCCTCCACTTT; CDR3 protein: CASSYSTAGDSPLHF
J gene: TRBJ2-1; D gene: -; V gene: TRBV7-8; clone size: -; CDR3 DNA: TGTGCCAGCAGCTCGTTACTTATCTCCTACAATGAGCAGTTCTTC; CDR3 protein: CASSSLLISYNEQFF
J gene: TRBJ1-5; D gene: TRBD1; V gene: TRBV20-1; clone size: few; CDR3 DNA: TGCAGTGCTAGAGTAGGGACAGATCGCAATCAGCCCCAGCATTTT; CDR3 protein: CSARVGTDRNQPQHF
J gene: TRBJ1-5; D gene: -; V gene: TRBV12-3/TRBV12-4; clone size: -; CDR3 DNA: TGTGCCAGCAAGAGGGGGAATCAGCCCCAGCATTTT; CDR3 protein: CASKRGNQPQHF
J gene: TRBJ1-1; D gene: -; V gene: TRBV4-1; clone size: -; CDR3 DNA: TGCGCCAGCAGCCAAGCCCGGGGGAGCACTGAAGCTTTCTTT; CDR3 protein: CASSQARGSTEAFF
J gene: TRBJ2-3; D gene: -; V gene: TRBV7-2; clone size: -; CDR3 DNA: TGTGCCAGCAGCGCCGACGCCAGCACAGATACGCAGTATTTT; CDR3 protein: CASSADASTDTQYF
J gene: TRBJ1-2; D gene: -; V gene: TRBV7-3; clone size: few; CDR3 DNA: TGTGCCAGCAGCTCCGATGGAATTTCGTTAACCGGCTACACCTTC; CDR3 protein: CASSSDGISLTGYTF
J gene: TRBJ1-1; D gene: -; V gene: TRBV7-6; clone size: few; CDR3 DNA: TGTGCCAGCCAGATAGGACGGGGCACTGAAGCTTTCTTT; CDR3 protein: CASQIGRGTEAFF